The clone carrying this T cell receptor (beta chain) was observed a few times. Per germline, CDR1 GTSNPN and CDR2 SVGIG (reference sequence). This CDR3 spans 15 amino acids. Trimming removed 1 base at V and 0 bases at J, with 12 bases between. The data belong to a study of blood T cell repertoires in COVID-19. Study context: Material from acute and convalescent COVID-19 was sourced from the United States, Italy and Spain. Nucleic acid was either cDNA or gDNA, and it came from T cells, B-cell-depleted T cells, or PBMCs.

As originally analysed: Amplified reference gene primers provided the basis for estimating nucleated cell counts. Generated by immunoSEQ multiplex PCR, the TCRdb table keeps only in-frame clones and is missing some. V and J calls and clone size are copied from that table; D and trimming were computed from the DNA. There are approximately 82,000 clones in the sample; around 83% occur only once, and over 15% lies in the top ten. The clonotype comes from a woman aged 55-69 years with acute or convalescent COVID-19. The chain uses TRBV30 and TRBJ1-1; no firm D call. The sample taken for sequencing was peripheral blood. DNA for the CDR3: TGTGCCTGGAGTGCGTGGTTAGCAATGAACACTGAAGCTTTCTTT. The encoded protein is CAWSAWLAMNTEAFF.